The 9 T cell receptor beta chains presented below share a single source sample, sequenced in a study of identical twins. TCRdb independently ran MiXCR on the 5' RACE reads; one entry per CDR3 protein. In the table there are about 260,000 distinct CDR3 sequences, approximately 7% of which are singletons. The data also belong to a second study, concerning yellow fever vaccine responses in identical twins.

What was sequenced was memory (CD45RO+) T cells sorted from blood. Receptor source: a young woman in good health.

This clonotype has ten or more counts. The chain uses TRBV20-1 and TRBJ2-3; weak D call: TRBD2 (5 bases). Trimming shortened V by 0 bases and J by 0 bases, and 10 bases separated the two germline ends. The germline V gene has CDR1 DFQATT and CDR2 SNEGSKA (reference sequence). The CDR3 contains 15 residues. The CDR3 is CSARDRRTSTDTQYF. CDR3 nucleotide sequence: TGCAGTGCTAGAGATCGCAGGACTAGCACAGATACGCAGTATTTT.

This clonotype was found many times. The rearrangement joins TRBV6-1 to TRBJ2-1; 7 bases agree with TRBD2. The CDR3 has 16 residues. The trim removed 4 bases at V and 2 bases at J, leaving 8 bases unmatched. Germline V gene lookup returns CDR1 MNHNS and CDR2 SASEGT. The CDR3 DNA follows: TGTGCCAGCAGTGCCTTCGGCGGGAGCCCCTACAATGAGCAGTTCTTC. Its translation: CASSAFGGSPYNEQFF.

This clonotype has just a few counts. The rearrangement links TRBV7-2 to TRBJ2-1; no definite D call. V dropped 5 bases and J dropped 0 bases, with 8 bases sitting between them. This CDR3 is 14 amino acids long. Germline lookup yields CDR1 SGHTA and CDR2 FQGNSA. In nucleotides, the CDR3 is TGTGCCAGCAGCGCAGAAAGCTCCTACAATGAGCAGTTCTTC. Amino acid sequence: CASSAESSYNEQFF.

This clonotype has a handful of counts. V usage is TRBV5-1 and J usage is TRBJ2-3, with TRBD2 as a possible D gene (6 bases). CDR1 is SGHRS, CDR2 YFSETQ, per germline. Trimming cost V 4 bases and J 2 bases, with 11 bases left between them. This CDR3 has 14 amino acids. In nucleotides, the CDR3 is TGCGCCAGCAGCGACGGACTACTCACAGATACGCAGTATTTT. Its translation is CASSDGLLTDTQYF.

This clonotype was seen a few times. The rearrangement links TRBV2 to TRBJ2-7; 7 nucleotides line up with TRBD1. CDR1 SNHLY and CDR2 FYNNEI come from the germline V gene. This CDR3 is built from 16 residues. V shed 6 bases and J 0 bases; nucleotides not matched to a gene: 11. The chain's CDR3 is CASRPPTGSRSYEQYV. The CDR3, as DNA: TGTGCCAGCAGACCCCCGACAGGGTCGCGCTCCTACGAGCAGTACGTC.

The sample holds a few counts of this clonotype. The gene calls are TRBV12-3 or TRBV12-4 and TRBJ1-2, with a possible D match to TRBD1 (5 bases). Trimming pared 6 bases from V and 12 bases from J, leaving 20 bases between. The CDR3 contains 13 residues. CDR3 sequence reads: CASSPFNTKGHTF. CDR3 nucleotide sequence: TGTGCCAGCAGCCCCTTCAATACAAAGGGACACACCTTC.

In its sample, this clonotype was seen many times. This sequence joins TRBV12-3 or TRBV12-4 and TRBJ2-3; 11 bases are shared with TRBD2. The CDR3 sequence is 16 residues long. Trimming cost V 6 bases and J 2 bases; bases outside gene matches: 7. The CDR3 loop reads CASRELAGEATDTQYF. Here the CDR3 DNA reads TGTGCCAGCAGAGAACTAGCGGGAGAGGCCACAGATACGCAGTATTTT.

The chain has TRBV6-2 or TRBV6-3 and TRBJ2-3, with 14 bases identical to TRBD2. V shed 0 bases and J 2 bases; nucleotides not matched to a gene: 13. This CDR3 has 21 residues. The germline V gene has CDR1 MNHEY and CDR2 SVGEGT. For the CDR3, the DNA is TGTGCCAGCAGTTACTCTGGGACTAGCGGGGGAATTTTCCCTTACACAGATACGCAGTATTTT. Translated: CASSYSGTSGGIFPYTDTQYF.

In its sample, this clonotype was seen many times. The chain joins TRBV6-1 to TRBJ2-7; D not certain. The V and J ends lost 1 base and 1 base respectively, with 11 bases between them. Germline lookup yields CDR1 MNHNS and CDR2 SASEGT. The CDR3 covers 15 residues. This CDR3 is CASSEVGLLSYEQYV. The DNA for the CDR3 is TGTGCCAGCAGTGAAGTCGGCCTGTTATCCTACGAGCAGTACGTC.